The T cell receptor beta chain described here comes from a study of T-cell memory formation after mild COVID-19 (dated by TCRdb to the early 2020s). With respect to the entire study: Most TCR sequence clusters were specific to one of the two donors. In two donors, T-cell clones that expanded and contracted after mild COVID-19 were tracked by sequencing TCRalpha and TCRbeta repertoires over time. The cohort comprised two young, previously healthy adult volunteers, one female and one male.

Summary of the overall study and its limitations: Some responding clones were detected in pre-infection memory, which suggested that pre-existing cross-reactive memory T cells had joined the SARS-CoV-2 response. Contracting CD4+ clones appeared mostly in the CM and EM memory subsets, whereas CD8+ clones were enriched in EMRA. SARS-CoV-2 specificity was not confirmed for the second-wave clones peaking on day 37. Only a couple of mild cases were covered by the study, and larger cohorts that include severe cases with pre-infection samples were considered necessary. Clones that contracted from day 15 to 85 showed balanced CD4/CD8 phenotypes, whereas a second wave of clones that expanded from day 15 to 37 leaned towards CD4+.

Deletion took 1 base off V and 6 bases off J, with a span of 15 bases between the germline ends. The CDR3, cysteine through phenylalanine, is 14 amino acids long. Only the CDR3 region is kept as DNA, spanning 42 bases read in frame from base 1. From a lookup of the germline V gene (reference sequence), CDR1 and CDR2 are DFQATT and SNEGSKA. About this clonotype: Its cognate antigen has yet to be identified. No qualities accompany the bases; no much larger clone lies one base away.

PBMCs were isolated by Ficoll-Paque density gradient centrifugation. TCRdb lists the instrument as Illumina NovaSeq 6000. TCRalpha and TCRbeta cDNA libraries were constructed by 5'RACE with constant-segment primers, with sample barcodes and unique molecular identifiers being introduced. RNA was extracted from every sample with Trizol reagent. Libraries were amplified in two PCR steps, with a second sample barcode and Illumina TruSeq adapters added in the second step. Libraries were sequenced on an Illumina NovaSeq with 2 x 150 bp paired-end reads. In the authors' own workflow: Demultiplexing of reads and collapsing into UMI-guided consensus sequences were performed with migec v1.2.7. With mixcr v2.1.11, UMI consensuses were aligned to TRA and TRB V and J templates and assembled into clonotypes. A clonotype was counted as expanded or contracted only when both edgeR and NoisET called the clonotype significant, with the noise models trained on biological replicates. For edgeR calls, the cutoffs were a false discovery rate-adjusted p below 0.01 and a log2 fold-change threshold of 1. As an exploratory analysis of dynamics, max-normalized trajectories of the 1000 most abundant clonotypes were examined with PCA combined with hierarchical clustering. Separately sequenced CD4+ and CD8+ repertoires were used to assign the CD4 or CD8 phenotype of responding clones. The public reads were reanalyzed by TCRdb: fastp trimming at Q25, MiXCR alignment, in-frame beta chains only. Merged by CDR3 protein, the rows form single entries marked with the most common genes and DNA. These V and J calls rely on TCRdb rather than the paper's analysis. Here the sample has 75,000 to 95,000 distinct CDR3 sequences; approximately 16% occur a single time. The top ten hold around two fifths of the sample.

In this chain, TRBV20-1 is recombined with TRBJ1-1; TRBD1 might be the D gene, on 5 matching bases. The sequence came from a young man who had mild COVID-19 (a few samples of this study predate the infection). The sample titles of this study are shuffled in the database, so cell type and time point are left out; the donor was told from shared clones. Sequencing was performed on PBMCs or a T cell subset sorted from them (not recorded which). CDR3 loop: CSARVSQARAEAFF. At the DNA level, the sequence is TGCAGTGCTAGAGTCTCACAGGCCCGGGCTGAAGCTTTCTTT.